Listed here are 25 T cell receptor beta chains from one sample, sequenced in a study of blood T cell repertoires in COVID-19. Sequencing was performed with immunoSEQ multiplex PCR; in TCRdb, only in-frame clones are kept and a portion is missing. The sample shows about 210,000 clones, about 85% of them seen only once. The specimen was peripheral blood. The source is a man in his 60s with COVID-19, enrolled during active disease.

The V call is TRBV2, the J call TRBJ1-5; no clear D gene. CDR1 and CDR2 from the germline V gene are SNHLY and FYNNEI. V shed 2 bases and J shed 6 bases, with 14 bases lying between them. The CDR3 consists of 15 residues. The CDR3 protein is CASSELRKGGQPQHF. In DNA form, the CDR3 reads TGTGCCAGCAGTGAATTGAGGAAAGGTGGTCAGCCCCAGCATTTT.

Only one count was recorded for this clone. The V and J genes are TRBV5-4 and TRBJ2-1, with a possible D match to TRBD2 (5 bases). This CDR3 contains 15 residues. Trimming shortened V by 4 bases and J by 0 bases, and 11 bases separated the two germline ends. Per germline, CDR1 SGHNT and CDR2 YYREEE (reference sequence). This CDR3 is CASSTGKSSYNEQFF. In DNA, the CDR3 is TGTGCCAGCAGCACGGGGAAGAGCTCCTACAATGAGCAGTTCTTC.

This chain connects TRBV5-5 to TRBJ2-7; D uncertain. The CDR3 contains 13 residues. Trimming took 3 bases from V and 7 from J, leaving 14 bases between them. Germline CDR1 and CDR2: SGHKS and YYEKEE (reference sequence). CDR3 residues: CASSWVAGQEQYF. As DNA, the CDR3 is TGTGCCAGCAGCTGGGTTGCAGGTCAAGAGCAGTACTTC.

This chain links TRBV3-1 (or the pseudogene TRBV3-2) with TRBJ1-1; TRBD1 agrees at 12 bases. Per the germline V gene, CDR1 is LGHDT and CDR2 is YNNKEL (reference sequence). V gave up 0 bases and J gave up 6 bases; unmatched junction bases: 11. CDR3 length equals 18 residues. CDR3 DNA: TGTGCCAGCAGCCAAGACCCCGGGACAGGGGGCTTTTCGGCTGAAGCTTTCTTT. Protein: CASSQDPGTGGFSAEAFF.

The chain employs TRBV2 and TRBJ1-6; 8 bases map to TRBD1. Germline V gene lookup returns CDR1 SNHLY and CDR2 FYNNEI. The CDR3 has 14 residues. J lost 7 bases, V lost 4 bases, and 3 bases had no gene match. The CDR3 protein is CASSVGQANSPLHF. The CDR3 DNA sequence: TGTGCCAGCAGTGTGGGACAGGCAAATTCACCCCTCCACTTT.

This clone was recorded once. This chain joins TRBV12-3 or TRBV12-4 and TRBJ1-3; D uncertain. Trimming shortened V by 7 bases and J by 4 bases, and 8 bases separated the two germline ends. The length of the CDR3 is 12 residues. The CDR3 loop is CASKLGGNTIYF. The CDR3, as DNA: TGTGCCAGCAAACTAGGAGGAAACACCATATATTTT.

The V call is TRBV7-8, the J call TRBJ1-1, with 7 positions matching TRBD1. The CDR3 loop spans 15 amino acids. Unmatched junction bases numbered 6, after V lost 5 bases and J lost 0 bases. Germline CDR1 and CDR2: SGHVS and FQNEAQ. CDR3 nucleotide sequence: TGTGCCAGCAGCCTTGGGGACAGACTGAACACTGAAGCTTTCTTT. The encoded protein is CASSLGDRLNTEAFF.

This sequence joins TRBV5-1 and TRBJ2-7, with TRBD1 matching over 7 bases. V was clipped by 8 bases and J by 5 bases; unmatched bases: 10. Germline V gives CDR1 SGHRS, CDR2 YFSETQ. The CDR3 has 13 amino acids. The CDR3 DNA sequence: TGCGCCAGTGCGTACAGGGGATCCCACGAGCAGTACTTC. It yields the protein CASAYRGSHEQYF.

The V and J genes are TRBV25-1 and TRBJ1-1; possibly TRBD1 for D (6 bases). The V and J ends lost 6 bases and 5 bases respectively, with 13 bases between them. The CDR3 consists of 13 residues. Germline values: CDR1 MGHDK, CDR2 SYGVNS. The CDR3 nucleotides read TGTGCCAGCAGCACACAGGGTAGGACTGAAGCTTTCTTT. This codes for CASSTQGRTEAFF.

This clone was recorded only once. This chain links TRBV3-1 (or the pseudogene TRBV3-2) with TRBJ1-5; D is undetermined. Per the germline V gene, CDR1 is LGHDT and CDR2 is YNNKEL (reference sequence). V was shortened by 4 bases and J by 2 bases, with 6 bases between the two germline ends. This CDR3 has 13 residues. CDR3 protein: CASSLTGNQPQHF. CDR3 in DNA: TGTGCCAGCAGCCTAACGGGCAATCAGCCCCAGCATTTT.

This chain connects TRBV12-5 to TRBJ1-2; TRBD1 matches 9 bases. With V trimmed by 9 bases and J by 2 bases, 16 bases remained unmatched. This CDR3 is built from 17 residues. The V gene's germline CDR1 is LGHNT and CDR2 FRNRAP. Here the CDR3 reads CASVEGAGDRGNYGYTF. In DNA, the CDR3 is TGTGCTAGCGTCGAGGGAGCGGGAGACAGGGGGAACTATGGCTACACCTTC.

The chain is built from TRBV15 and TRBJ2-7; possibly TRBD2 for D (6 bases). In germline, CDR1 is LNHNV, CDR2 YYDKDF (reference sequence). The CDR3 is made up of 15 amino acids. Trimming stripped 3 bases from V and 6 bases from J, with 18 bases between. The CDR3: CATSRAGGGQVEQYF. The DNA of the CDR3 is TGTGCCACCAGCAGGGCCGGTGGAGGGCAGGTCGAGCAGTACTTC.

The CDR3 DNA follows: TGTGCCAGCAGTCCCTCCCCTCTAGAAAGGGGGAACACCGGGGAGCTGTTTTTT. Protein: CASSPSPLERGNTGELFF. The rearrangement joins TRBV27 to TRBJ2-2; tentative D call: TRBD1 (5 bases). Germline V gene sequence: CDR1 MNHEY, CDR2 SMNVEV (reference sequence). The V end was cut by 5 bases, the J end by 1 base, with 20 bases between. The CDR3 length is 18 residues.

This chain uses TRBV5-5 with TRBJ1-6, with 7 nucleotides matching TRBD1. CDR1 and CDR2 from the germline V gene are SGHKS and YYEKEE (reference sequence). With 4 bases clipped from V and 4 bases from J, the junction kept 2 bases outside the gene matches. The CDR3 totals 14 residues. The CDR3 loop is CASSKQGYNSPLHF. The CDR3 DNA is TGTGCCAGCAGCAAACAGGGGTATAATTCACCCCTCCACTTT. Using reference TRBV5-5 and TRBJ1-6 for the parts outside the CDR3, the full variable domain is DAGVTQSPTHLIKTRGQQVTLRCSPISGHKSVSWYQQVLGQGPQFIFQYYEKEERGRGNFPDRFSARQFPNYSSELNVNALLLGDSALYLCASSKQGYNSPLHFGNGTRLTVT.

The gene calls are TRBV27 and TRBJ1-4, with a weak D call TRBD1 (6 bases). Germline CDR1 MNHEY, CDR2 SMNVEV (reference sequence). This CDR3 has 15 amino acids. Trimming shortened V by 3 bases and J by 5 bases, and 13 bases separated the two germline ends. Written as DNA, the CDR3 is TGTGCCAGCAGTTTTTCGGTCAGGGGCAATGAAAAACTGTTTTTT. This codes for CASSFSVRGNEKLFF.

The chain recombines TRBV3-1 (or the pseudogene TRBV3-2) with TRBJ2-1; unclear D gene. The germline V and J ends were trimmed by 4 bases and 6 bases, with 13 bases remaining between them. This CDR3 region has 14 residues. Per the germline V gene, CDR1 is LGHDT and CDR2 is YNNKEL (reference sequence). Here the CDR3 reads CASSPVQRSNEQFF. The CDR3 DNA reads TGTGCCAGCAGCCCCGTCCAGAGGTCCAATGAGCAGTTCTTC.

The V gene is TRBV7-8, the J gene TRBJ1-1, with 10 bases identical to TRBD1. CDR1 SGHVS and CDR2 FQNEAQ come from the germline V gene. V shed 7 bases and J 4 bases; nucleotides not matched to a gene: 6. This CDR3 has 14 amino acids. The CDR3 region has the DNA TGTGCCAGCACCGACAGGGGGCTGAGCACTGAAGCTTTCTTT. Translated: CASTDRGLSTEAFF.

The V call is TRBV6-6, the J call TRBJ2-2, with unresolved D. The length of the CDR3 is 14 residues. The germline V and J ends were trimmed by 7 bases and 0 bases, with 9 bases remaining between them. CDR1 is MNHNY, CDR2 SVGAGI, per germline (reference sequence). CDR3 amino acids: CASIEASNTGELFF. CDR3 coding DNA: TGTGCCAGCATCGAGGCTTCGAACACCGGGGAGCTGTTTTTT.

The chain couples TRBV4-2 to TRBJ2-6; 8 positions agree with TRBD1. V trimming: 4 bases; J trimming: 0 bases; junction bases outside the gene matches: 2. The CDR3 is 16 residues long. CDR1 is LGHNA and CDR2 is YNFKEQ in the germline V gene. The CDR3: CASSPGQASGANVLTF. The CDR3 bases are TGTGCCAGCAGCCCGGGACAGGCCTCTGGGGCCAACGTCCTGACTTTC.

This clone came up once. The chain recombines TRBV7-2 with TRBJ2-1; the match to TRBD1 covers 7 bases. Germline CDR1 and CDR2: SGHTA and FQGNSA. This CDR3 is 12 amino acids long. Trimming cost V 6 bases and J 7 bases; bases outside gene matches: 3. The CDR3 DNA sequence: TGTGCCAGCAGAGGGGACAGAAATGAGCAGTTCTTC. As protein: CASRGDRNEQFF.

The chain carries TRBV7-2 and TRBJ1-1, with unresolved D. This CDR3 is built from 13 residues. V was cut by 5 bases and J by 11 bases, with 18 bases left in between. CDR1 and CDR2 (germline): SGHTA, FQGNSA. Written as DNA, the CDR3 is TGTGCCAGCAGCCCTGGACGCGGAACGGGGGCTTTCTTT. It is translated as CASSPGRGTGAFF.

The V call is TRBV28, the J call TRBJ1-2; D perhaps matches TRBD1 (5 bases). V gave up 2 bases and J gave up 4 bases, with 8 bases separating them. The CDR3 is 13 residues long. Germline V gene sequence: CDR1 MDHEN, CDR2 SYDVKM. The CDR3 region is CASSLGGAYGYTF. The CDR3 nucleotides are TGTGCCAGCAGTTTAGGAGGGGCCTATGGCTACACCTTC.

This chain joins TRBV30 and TRBJ2-7, with 9 positions matching TRBD2. CDR3 length: 15 residues. Germline CDR1 reads GTSNPN; CDR2 reads SVGIG (reference sequence). V trimming: 1 base; J trimming: 3 bases; junction bases outside the gene matches: 7. In DNA, the CDR3 is TGTGCCTGGAGTGGGGGACTAGCCCATCACTACGAGCAGTACTTC. It specifies CAWSGGLAHHYEQYF. Combining the CDR3 with reference TRBV30 and TRBJ2-7 gives the whole variable domain SQTIHQWPATLVQPVGSPLSLECTVEGTSNPNLYWYRQAAGRGLQLLFYSVGIGQISSEVPQNLSASRPQDRQFILSSKKLLLSDSGFYLCAWSGGLAHHYEQYFGPGTRLTVT.

The chain is built from TRBV9 and TRBJ2-7, with 7 nucleotides matching TRBD1. In germline, CDR1 is SGDLS, CDR2 YYNGEE. J gave up 4 bases and V 0 bases, and 7 bases lay outside the gene matches. The CDR3 spans 15 residues. CDR3 in DNA: TGTGCCAGCAGCGTAGGACAGGGAAATATGTACGAGCAGTACTTC. Protein product: CASSVGQGNMYEQYF.

The chain links TRBV5-1 to TRBJ1-1, with a tentative D call TRBD1 (5 bases). The V gene lost 0 bases and the J gene lost 11 bases, with 20 bases spanning the gap. This CDR3 is 15 amino acids long. Germline assignment: CDR1 SGHRS and CDR2 YFSETQ. This CDR3 reads CASSLVKGPNTVAFF. CDR3 sequence (DNA): TGCGCCAGCAGCTTGGTTAAGGGGCCCAATACCGTTGCTTTCTTT. The full variable domain, with the rest looked up from reference TRBV5-1 and TRBJ1-1, is KAGVTQTPRYLIKTRGQQVTLSCSPISGHRSVSWYQQTPGQGLQFLFEYFSETQRNKGNFPGRFSGRQFSNSRSEMNVSTLELGDSALYLCASSLVKGPNTVAFFGQGTRLTVV.